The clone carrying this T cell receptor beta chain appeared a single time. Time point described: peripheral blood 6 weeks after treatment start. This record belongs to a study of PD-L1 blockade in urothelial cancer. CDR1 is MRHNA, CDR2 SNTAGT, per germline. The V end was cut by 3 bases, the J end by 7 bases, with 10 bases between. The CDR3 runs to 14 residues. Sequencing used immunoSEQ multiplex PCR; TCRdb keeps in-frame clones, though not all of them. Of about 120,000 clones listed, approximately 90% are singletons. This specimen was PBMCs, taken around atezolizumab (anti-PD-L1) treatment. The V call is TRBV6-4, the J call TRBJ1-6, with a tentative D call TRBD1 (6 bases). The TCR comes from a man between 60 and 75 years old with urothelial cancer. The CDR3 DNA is TGTGCCAGCAGTGAAAGGGGGAGAAATTCACCCCTCCACTTT. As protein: CASSERGRNSPLHF.